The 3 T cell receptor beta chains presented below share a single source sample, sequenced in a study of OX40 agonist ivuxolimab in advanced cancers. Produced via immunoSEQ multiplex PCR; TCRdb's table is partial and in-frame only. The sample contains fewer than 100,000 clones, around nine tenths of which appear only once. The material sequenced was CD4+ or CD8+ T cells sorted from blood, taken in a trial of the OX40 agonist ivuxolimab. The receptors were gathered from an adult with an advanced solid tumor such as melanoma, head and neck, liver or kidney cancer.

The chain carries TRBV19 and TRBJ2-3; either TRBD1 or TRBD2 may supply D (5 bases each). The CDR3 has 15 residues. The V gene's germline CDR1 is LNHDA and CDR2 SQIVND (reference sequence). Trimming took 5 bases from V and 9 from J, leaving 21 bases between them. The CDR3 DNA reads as TGTGCCAGTAGTCCCCTGTCGGGGCCTTCACGCACGCAGTATTTT. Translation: CASSPLSGPSRTQYF. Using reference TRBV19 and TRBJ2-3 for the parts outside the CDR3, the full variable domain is DGGITQSPKYLFRKEGQNVTLSCEQNLNHDAMYWYRQDPGQGLRLIYYSQIVNDFQKGDIAEGYSVSREKKESFPLTVTSAQKNPTAFYLCASSPLSGPSRTQYFGPGTRLTVL.

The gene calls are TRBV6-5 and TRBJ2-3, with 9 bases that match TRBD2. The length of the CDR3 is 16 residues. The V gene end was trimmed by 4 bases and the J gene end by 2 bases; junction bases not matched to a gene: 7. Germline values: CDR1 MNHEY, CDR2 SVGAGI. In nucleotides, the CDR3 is TGTGCCAGCAGTTCCGGGACTAGCCCTTACACAGATACGCAGTATTTT. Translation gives CASSSGTSPYTDTQYF.

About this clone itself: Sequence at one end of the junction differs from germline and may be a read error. The CDR3 loop is CASSPLAGTGVSSEQYF. The CDR3 nucleotides read TGTGCCAGCTCACCTTTAGCCGGGACAGGGGTCTCCTCCGAGCAGTACTTC. V gene TRBV18 combines with J gene TRBJ2-7; TRBD1 agrees at 10 bases. The CDR3 loop spans 17 amino acids. Germline V gene data show CDR1 as KGHSH and CDR2 as LQKENI. Variable domain in full (rest from reference TRBV18 and TRBJ2-7): NAGVMQNPRHLVRRRGQEARLRCSPMKGHSHVYWYRQLPEEGLKFMVYLQKENIIDESGMPKERFSAEFPKEGPSILRIQQVVRGDSAAYFCASSPLAGTGVSSEQYFGPGTRLTVT.